The following is a T cell receptor beta chain sequence with its context. This specimen belongs to a study of blood T cell repertoires in COVID-19. Study context: The United States, Italy and Spain were the sources of the acute and convalescent COVID-19 samples. From T cells, B-cell-depleted T cells, or PBMCs came the material, which was cDNA or gDNA.

CDR1 and CDR2 (germline): MNHEY, SVGAGI. The CDR3 has 13 residues. V was trimmed by 5 bases and J by 4 bases, leaving 6 bases between them. Authors' processing steps: Amplification with reference gene primers provided the estimates of nucleated cell counts. The repertoire was sequenced with immunoSEQ multiplex PCR; TCRdb's copy has only in-frame clones and lacks some. V, J and clone size reflect that table, while D and trimming were determined from the DNA. Here the sample spans tens of thousands of clones, 80% being singletons. The chain joins TRBV6-5 to TRBJ1-6; D unresolved. The sample comprised peripheral blood. The sequence was collected from a woman older than 75 with active or convalescent COVID-19. The DNA for the CDR3 is TGTGCCAGCAGTAAGCCATATAATTCACCCCTCCACTTT. As protein: CASSKPYNSPLHF.